The present entry profiles one TCR beta chain with its context. Only in-frame clones appear in the TCRdb table, and some are missing; sequencing was by immunoSEQ multiplex PCR. This table has around 61,000 clones, around nine tenths appearing once. J was trimmed by 11 bases and V by 2 bases; bases with no gene match: 6. CDR1 is LGHNA, CDR2 YSLEER, per germline. The CDR3 extends over 14 amino acids. The data stem from a study of T cell changes during pregnancy in multiple sclerosis. The chain recombines TRBV4-3 with TRBJ2-3; 11 bases fit TRBD2. The sample in question was peripheral blood, obtained in the third trimester of pregnancy. The receptor was derived from a female donor in good health, enrolled as a control in a pregnancy study. The CDR3 loop is CASSQSTSGTGQYF. The CDR3 DNA follows: TGCGCCAGCAGCCAATCGACTAGCGGGACTGGGCAGTATTTT.